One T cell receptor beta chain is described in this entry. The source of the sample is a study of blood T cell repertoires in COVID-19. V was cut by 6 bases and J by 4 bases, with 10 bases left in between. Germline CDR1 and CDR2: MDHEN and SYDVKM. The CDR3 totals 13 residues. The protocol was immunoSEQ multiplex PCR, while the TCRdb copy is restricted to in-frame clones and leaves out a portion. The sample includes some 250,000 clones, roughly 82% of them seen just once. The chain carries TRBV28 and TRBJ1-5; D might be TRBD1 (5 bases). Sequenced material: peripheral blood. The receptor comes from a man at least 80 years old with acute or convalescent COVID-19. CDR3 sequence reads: CASRGQPNQPQHF. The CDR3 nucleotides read TGTGCCAGCAGGGGGCAGCCTAATCAGCCCCAGCATTTT. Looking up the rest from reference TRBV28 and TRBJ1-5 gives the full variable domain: DVKVTQSSRYLVKRTGEKVFLECVQDMDHENMFWYRQDPGLGLRLIYFSYDVKMKEKGDIPEGYSVSREKKERFSLILESASTNQTSMYLCASRGQPNQPQHFGDGTRLSIL.